This TCR beta chain was sequenced during a study of T cells in Graves' hyperthyroidism and ophthalmopathy (dated by TCRdb to 2018 to 2020). For the study in its entirety: Peripheral blood samples were taken at initial diagnosis, before any treatment was given. Thyroid tissue and blood T-cell repertoires from six Graves' hyperthyroidism patients were also compared in the study. The paper reports TCR Vbeta CDR3 sequencing of approximately 140 peripheral blood samples: approximately 41 ophthalmopathy, over 70 hyperthyroidism and 17 progressor patients. To identify distinguishing TCR V-J signatures, a discovery cohort of about 100 patients was used, comprising 43 with Graves' ophthalmopathy and under 60 with stable Graves' hyperthyroidism. Prospective prediction of ophthalmopathy was tested in an independent validation cohort of 18 to 20 hyperthyroidism patients and 15 to 17 patients who later progressed to ophthalmopathy. After blood sampling, hyperthyroidism patients were treated with methimazole at a starting dose of 30 mg daily, and ophthalmopathy patients were treated with high-dose intravenous methylprednisolone. The roughly 90 discovery patients were divided at random into training and test sets in a 7:3 ratio. Overall study outcomes, separate from this receptor: In cross-validation, a model built on a 13 V-J signature told ophthalmopathy apart from stable hyperthyroidism with about 90% sensitivity and roughly 81% specificity, and in testing the same model reached 80%/75%. Most expanded thyroid clonotypes (frequency above 0.001) were also detected in blood, suggesting blood repertoires may reflect thyroid immune responses. Sample size was not statistically predetermined, and investigators were not blinded to group allocation. In validation, the model predicted progression to ophthalmopathy with just under 71% sensitivity and approximately 78% specificity, a median of around six months before onset.

The germline V gene yields MDHEN for CDR1 and SYDVKM for CDR2. Relative to germline, V is 3 bases shorter and J is 4 bases shorter, with 10 bases between their ends. The CDR3 starts with the cysteine, ends with the phenylalanine, and has 14 residues. Of all the DNA, just the CDR3 is kept, 42 bases in frame from base 1. The TCR beta CDR3 regions were amplified from the RNA transcripts. The first round of RT-PCR for the TCR CDR3 was performed with the HTBI primer set and the Qiagen OneStep RT-PCR kit. The libraries were constructed in a second round of multiplex PCR and then size-selected and purified. Sequencing of the libraries was done on an Illumina HiSeq2000 using paired-end 100 bp reads. Per the source publication's procedure: SOAPnuke was used to process the raw data, with reads discarded if the reads contained adapters or uncalled bases, had a mean Phred below 15, or lacked an exact constant-primer or identifier match. COPE v1.2.5 was used to merge the high-quality paired reads, and each unique nucleotide sequence was defined as a clonotype. MiTCR v1.1 was used to align clonotypes to the IMGT TRBV, TRBD and TRBJ reference segments. The analysis was restricted to V-J combinations with a frequency above 0.0001, which together covered 99.2% of the repertoires. A TCS score was defined as the ratio between F50 (clonal expansion) and ExV (chaos), using BLOSUM62-based TCRdist between CDR3 peptides within each V-J. Welch's t-statistics and random forest reduced around 510 V-J features to 10 to 15, which were used in a naive Bayes classifier (R e1071). TCRdb itself trimmed the public reads at Q25 with fastp, ran MiXCR and retained productive beta chains. Under each unique CDR3 protein, matching rows form one entry showing the most common genes and DNA. Clone size and V and J calls follow TCRdb, not the original study. The sample has some 490,000 distinct CDR3 sequences on record, around 15% of them singletons. Together, the top ten hold about 31% of the sample.

This clonotype was recorded many times. Its target antigen remains unknown. Per-base qualities were not stored, and no clone one base away is much larger. In the ophthalmopathy patients, disease was moderately to severely active, with a Clinical Activity Score of 3 or more, a NOSPECS grade of 4 or more, and a duration of less than 3 months. The study excluded patients with uncontrolled infections, other autoimmune diseases, pregnancy or lactation. Clinical symptoms, serum thyroxine and TRAb, thyroid ultrasound, and orbital computed tomography formed the basis for the diagnoses. PBMCs were separated from over 9 ml of fresh peripheral blood using Ficoll-Paque density gradient centrifugation. Trizol reagent was used to extract total RNA, and RNA quality was then checked on an Agilent 2100 Bioanalyzer.

Sequencing used blood. This TCR was recovered from a woman aged 25-40 years with Graves' ophthalmopathy. The V and J genes are TRBV28 and TRBJ2-1; no confident D gene assignment can be made. The CDR3 reads as follows: CASSFSRNYNEQFF. The nucleotide sequence is TGTGCCAGCAGTTTCTCAAGGAATTACAATGAGCAGTTCTTC.